Listed below are T cell receptor beta chains from one sample, sequenced in a study of technical replicates of blood from several donors. Produced via immunoSEQ multiplex PCR; TCRdb's table is partial and in-frame only. The table lists tens of thousands of clones, under 95% of them singletons. The sequenced sample was T cells isolated from PBMCs. The origin of the receptors is a human donor in good health. Both conserved end residues are part of each CDR3. The D gene is left open where the match is weak. Clone size, where shown, is once, few, many, or a class for clones that have expanded.

clone_size	v_call	d_call	j_call	cdr3_aa	cdr3_nt
NA	TRBV12-5	NA	TRBJ1-1	CASGSDRKISEAFF	TGTGCTAGTGGTTCAGACAGAAAAATCTCTGAAGCTTTCTTT
NA	TRBV25-1	NA	TRBJ2-1	CASSDPRRADNEQFF	TGTGCCAGCAGTGATCCCAGGAGGGCGGACAATGAGCAGTTCTTC
NA	TRBV2	NA	TRBJ1-1	CASSVLMNTEAFF	TGTGCCAGCAGTGTACTGATGAACACTGAAGCTTTCTTT
NA	TRBV2	NA	TRBJ1-1	CASIYVVLNTEAFF	TGTGCCAGCATCTATGTGGTCTTGAACACTGAAGCTTTCTTT
NA	TRBV5-1	TRBD1	TRBJ2-7	CASSSETGNEQYF	TGCGCCAGCAGCTCAGAGACAGGGAACGAGCAGTACTTC
NA	TRBV7-6	TRBD1	TRBJ2-7	CASSPQGTYEQYF	TGTGCCAGCAGCCCACAGGGGACCTACGAGCAGTACTTC
NA	TRBV10-2	NA	TRBJ1-5	CAREDGYSNQPQHF	TGCGCCAGGGAGGACGGGTATAGCAATCAGCCCCAGCATTTT
NA	TRBV5-1	TRBD2	TRBJ2-3	CASPLGLAGCVDTQYF	TGCGCCAGTCCCCTGGGGCTAGCGGGATGTGTAGATACGCAGTATTTT
NA	TRBV19	TRBD1	TRBJ2-7	CASSIGTVVYEQYF	TGTGCCAGTAGTATCGGGACAGTAGTCTACGAGCAGTACTTC
NA	TRBV6-1	TRBD2	TRBJ2-7	CASSERDYSYEQYF	TGTGCCAGCAGTGAAAGGGACTACTCCTACGAGCAGTACTTC
NA	TRBV27	NA	TRBJ2-7	CASSLNVHRVMREQYF	TGTGCCAGCAGTTTAAACGTGCACAGGGTGATGAGGGAGCAGTACTTC
once	TRBV10-2	TRBD2	TRBJ2-3	CASRPSGFSTDTQYF	TGCGCCAGCAGGCCTAGCGGGTTTAGCACAGATACGCAGTATTTT
once	TRBV27	NA	TRBJ1-4	CASSILRGSNEKLFF	TGTGCCAGCAGTATCCTCAGGGGATCCAATGAAAAACTGTTTTTT
NA	TRBV19	NA	TRBJ2-7	CASGGNSYEQYF	TGTGCCAGTGGGGGCAACTCCTACGAGCAGTACTTC
NA	TRBV19	NA	TRBJ2-2	CASSIGLRNTGELFF	TGTGCCAGTAGTATAGGGTTGCGGAACACCGGGGAGCTGTTTTTT
NA	TRBV7-9	NA	TRBJ1-2	CASSLAGEGYGYTF	TGTGCCAGCAGCTTAGCGGGGGAGGGGTATGGCTACACCTTC
once	TRBV7-2	NA	TRBJ2-7	CASSLPTGLSYEQYF	TGTGCCAGCAGCTTGCCGACAGGCCTCTCCTACGAGCAGTACTTC
NA	TRBV7-9	NA	TRBJ2-7	CASDYLAHEQYF	TGTGCCAGCGACTATCTGGCCCACGAGCAGTACTTC
NA	TRBV2	TRBD1	TRBJ2-6	CASFRTGRSGANVLTF	TGTGCCAGCTTCAGGACAGGCCGCTCTGGGGCCAACGTCCTGACTTTC
NA	TRBV27	NA	TRBJ2-3	CASSKDISTDTQYF	TGTGCCAGCAGTAAGGACATTTCCACAGATACGCAGTATTTT
NA	TRBV6-1	NA	TRBJ1-2	CASIGGTYYGYTF	TGTGCCAGCATTGGCGGAACCTACTATGGCTACACCTTC
few	TRBV14	TRBD1	TRBJ2-2	CASSQEDRGRSGELFF	TGTGCCAGCAGCCAAGAAGACAGGGGGCGGTCCGGGGAGCTGTTTTTT
NA	TRBV10-1	NA	TRBJ1-1	CASSVPGLCEVRWTEAFF	TGCGCCAGCAGTGTACCCGGTCTGTGTGAAGTTCGATGGACTGAAGCTTTCTTT
few	TRBV28	TRBD1	TRBJ1-2	CASSLPSDRGNYGYTF	TGTGCCAGCAGTTTGCCCTCGGACAGGGGGAACTATGGCTACACCTTC
few	TRBV7-3	NA	TRBJ1-1	CASSLHREGEAFF	TGTGCCAGCAGCTTACACAGGGAGGGTGAAGCTTTCTTT
NA	TRBV5-6	NA	TRBJ2-1	CASSFVDRYNEQFF	TGTGCCAGCAGCTTTGTAGACAGATACAATGAGCAGTTCTTC
NA	TRBV7-8	TRBD2	TRBJ2-1	CASSLEAGTSGPSGYNEQFF	TGTGCCAGCAGCTTAGAAGCCGGGACTAGCGGGCCCAGCGGCTACAATGAGCAGTTCTTC
NA	TRBV7-8	TRBD2	TRBJ2-3	CASSFVAGGALAGGSTDTQYF	TGTGCCAGCAGCTTTGTTGCGGGAGGGGCACTAGCGGGAGGTAGCACAGATACGCAGTATTTT
once	TRBV27	TRBD2	TRBJ2-5	CATKRLAGGGYQETQYF	TGTGCCACCAAAAGACTAGCGGGGGGCGGTTATCAAGAGACCCAGTACTTC
NA	TRBV27	NA	TRBJ1-2	CASTKRTSTAAYGYTF	TGTGCCAGCACCAAACGTACATCGACAGCTGCCTATGGCTACACCTTC
NA	TRBV28	NA	TRBJ2-5	CASSLARQETQYF	TGTGCCAGCAGTTTGGCCCGTCAAGAGACCCAGTACTTC
NA	TRBV7-6	TRBD2	TRBJ2-1	CASSLRASGGRNEQFF	TGTGCCAGCAGCTTAAGGGCAAGCGGGGGAAGGAATGAGCAGTTCTTC
NA	TRBV28	NA	TRBJ1-2	CASSLQGQGTYGYTF	TGTGCCAGCAGTTTACAGGGGCAGGGGACCTATGGCTACACCTTC
NA	TRBV9	NA	TRBJ1-1	CASSPGGGTEAFF	TGTGCCAGCAGCCCCGGGGGGGGCACTGAAGCTTTCTTT
NA	TRBV28	NA	TRBJ2-7	CASSPSPQQQYF	TGTGCCAGCAGCCCGTCCCCACAGCAGCAGTACTTC
NA	TRBV29-1	TRBD1	TRBJ2-7	CSVEDSPGQASYEQYF	TGCAGCGTTGAGGACTCCCCGGGACAGGCCTCCTACGAGCAGTACTTC
NA	TRBV29-1	NA	TRBJ1-1	CSVEAGRRTEAFF	TGCAGCGTTGAAGCAGGGCGAAGAACTGAAGCTTTCTTT
NA	TRBV7-2	TRBD1	TRBJ1-3	CASSINTGAGGNTIYF	TGTGCCAGCAGCATAAACACAGGGGCGGGTGGAAACACCATATATTTT
once	TRBV6-5	NA	TRBJ1-2	CASSYSQGQGGYTF	TGTGCCAGCAGTTACTCGCAGGGACAAGGTGGCTACACCTTC
NA	TRBV5-1	TRBD1	TRBJ1-1	CASSLVDRGNTEAFF	TGCGCCAGCAGCTTGGTGGACAGGGGGAACACTGAAGCTTTCTTT
NA	TRBV19	NA	TRBJ1-1	CASSIRGARTEAFF	TGTGCCAGTAGTATCCGGGGGGCCCGCACTGAAGCTTTCTTT
once	TRBV5-4	NA	TRBJ2-2	CASSLPGWDTGELFF	TGTGCCAGCAGCTTGCCAGGGTGGGACACCGGGGAGCTGTTTTTT
NA	TRBV19	TRBD1	TRBJ1-2	CASSPSRDRGVGYTF	TGTGCCAGTAGTCCATCCCGGGACAGGGGAGTCGGCTACACCTTC
NA	TRBV27	TRBD1	TRBJ2-7	CASSRLQGAYEQYF	TGTGCCAGCAGTCGTCTCCAGGGGGCCTACGAGCAGTACTTC
NA	TRBV5-1	TRBD1	TRBJ1-3	CASSDGTVSGNTIYF	TGCGCCAGCAGCGATGGGACAGTTTCTGGAAACACCATATATTTT
NA	TRBV5-8	NA	TRBJ1-5	CASSLTTSGNQPQHF	TGTGCCAGCTCCCTTACAACATCAGGCAATCAGCCCCAGCATTTT
NA	TRBV4-1	NA	TRBJ1-1	CASSQVGGGSSEAFF	TGCGCCAGCAGCCAAGTCGGGGGAGGAAGTTCTGAAGCTTTCTTT
NA	TRBV25-1	NA	TRBJ1-1	CASSEEAENTEAFF	TGTGCCAGCAGTGAAGAGGCAGAGAACACTGAAGCTTTCTTT
NA	TRBV19	NA	TRBJ1-5	CASSKEISNQPQHF	TGTGCCAGTAGTAAGGAGATTAGCAATCAGCCCCAGCATTTT
NA	TRBV28	TRBD1	TRBJ1-1	CASSPQGQYTEAFF	TGTGCCAGCAGTCCCCAGGGACAGTACACTGAAGCTTTCTTT
once	TRBV18	TRBD1	TRBJ2-1	CASSPGWTGRGAYNEQFF	TGTGCCAGCTCACCCGGATGGACAGGCCGAGGGGCCTACAATGAGCAGTTCTTC
NA	TRBV10-3	NA	TRBJ2-2	CAISDTAGELFF	TGTGCCATCAGTGACACAGCCGGGGAGCTGTTTTTT
NA	TRBV30	TRBD1	TRBJ1-2	CAWSVGDRGSYGYTF	TGTGCCTGGAGTGTAGGCGACAGGGGGTCCTATGGCTACACCTTC
once	TRBV5-6	TRBD2	TRBJ2-5	CASTGGLAEPRGETQYF	TGTGCCAGCACAGGGGGACTAGCGGAGCCAAGAGGCGAGACCCAGTACTTC
NA	TRBV7-9	TRBD2	TRBJ2-1	CASSLAGGDNEQFF	TGTGCCAGCAGCTTAGCGGGGGGGGACAATGAGCAGTTCTTC